What follows describes a single T cell receptor (beta chain). The CDR3 spans 14 residues. CDR1 and CDR2 from the germline V gene are SGHRS and YFSETQ. V shed 0 bases and J shed 4 bases, with 10 bases lying between them. The source of the sample is a study of identical twins. TCRdb re-analysed the 5' RACE reads in MiXCR, keeping a single row per CDR3 protein. The repertoire holds 600,000 to 700,000 distinct CDR3 sequences, with 21% as singletons. These data also featured in a second study, about T cells expressing NK-cell markers.

This sequence originates from a woman aged 18-30 years in good health. Material for sequencing was PBMCs. The gene calls are TRBV5-1 and TRBJ1-2; unclear D gene. This CDR3 reads CASSLEEGSYGYTF. The CDR3 coding sequence is TGCGCCAGCAGCTTGGAGGAGGGTAGCTATGGCTACACCTTC.